These T cell receptor beta chains were read from a single sample in a study of T cells after yellow fever vaccination. TCRdb re-derived calls from the 5' RACE reads in MiXCR, one entry per CDR3 protein. Here the sample spans 360,000 or so distinct CDR3 sequences, 11% being singletons. The input for sequencing was PBMCs, taken on the day of the first yellow fever vaccination. All receptors come from a man between 18 and 35 years old who received the YFV17D yellow fever vaccine. Both conserved end residues are part of each CDR3. The order of the fields is J gene, D gene, V gene, clone size, CDR3 protein, CDR3 DNA. A D gene is named only where the DNA matches it firmly. Size tells how often a clone was seen (once, few, many) or the class of an expanded clone, and some rows leave it out.

TRBJ2-3 | TRBD2 | TRBV6-4 | . | CASSPSGASFFDTQYF | TGTGCCAGCAGTCCTAGCGGGGCCTCTTTTTTTGATACGCAGTATTTT
TRBJ2-7 | TRBD2 | TRBV7-9 | . | CASSWTSGDSYEQYF | TGTGCCAGCAGCTGGACTAGCGGGGACTCCTACGAGCAGTACTTC
TRBJ1-2 | TRBD1 | TRBV20-1 | . | CSANRDSGRNYGYTF | TGCAGTGCTAACCGGGACAGCGGACGCAACTATGGCTACACCTTC
TRBJ2-1 | TRBD1 | TRBV11-2 | few | CASSFETGGSYNEQFF | TGTGCCAGCAGCTTCGAGACAGGGGGCTCCTACAATGAGCAGTTCTTC
TRBJ2-1 | . | TRBV7-9 | few | CASSLDPDYNEQFF | TGTGCCAGCAGCTTGGACCCAGACTACAATGAGCAGTTCTTC
TRBJ2-5 | . | TRBV5-1 | many | CASSLTGDETQYF | TGCGCCAGCAGCTTAACGGGGGACGAGACCCAGTACTTC
TRBJ1-1 | . | TRBV6-1 | few | CASRRQLNTEAFF | TGTGCCAGCAGACGACAGTTAAACACTGAAGCTTTCTTT
TRBJ2-3 | TRBD1 | TRBV29-1 | . | CSVRTGWDTDTQYF | TGCAGCGTTCGGACAGGGTGGGACACAGATACGCAGTATTTT
TRBJ1-1 | . | TRBV18 | many | CASKELNTEAFF | TGTGCCAGTAAGGAGCTGAACACTGAAGCTTTCTTT
TRBJ1-5 | . | TRBV6-1 | few | CASSGGPYSNQPQHF | TGTGCCAGCAGCGGGGGACCGTATAGCAATCAGCCCCAGCATTTT
TRBJ2-3 | . | TRBV2 | . | CASSESWDTQYF | TGTGCCAGCAGTGAAAGCTGGGATACGCAGTATTTT
TRBJ1-4 | . | TRBV7-2 | . | CASSLNGGAREKLFF | TGTGCCAGCAGCCTCAACGGGGGGGCACGAGAAAAACTGTTTTTT
TRBJ1-2 | . | TRBV20-1 | . | CSARDLPVAYGYTF | TGCAGTGCTAGAGATCTCCCCGTGGCGTATGGCTACACCTTC
TRBJ1-2 | . | TRBV12-3/TRBV12-4 | . | CASSLSPPNYGYTF | TGTGCCAGCAGTTTATCGCCTCCTAACTATGGCTACACCTTC